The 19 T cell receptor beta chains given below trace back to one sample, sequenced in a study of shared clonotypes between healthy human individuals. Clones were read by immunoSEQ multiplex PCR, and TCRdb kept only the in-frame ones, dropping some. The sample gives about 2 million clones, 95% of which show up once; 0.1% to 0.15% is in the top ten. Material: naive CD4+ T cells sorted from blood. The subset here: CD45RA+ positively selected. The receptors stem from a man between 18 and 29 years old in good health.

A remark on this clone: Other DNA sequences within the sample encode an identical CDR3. CDR3 residues: CASSVGAGPNTGELFF. DNA for the CDR3: TGTGCCAGCAGCGTAGGAGCGGGGCCCAACACCGGGGAGCTGTTTTTT. The gene calls are TRBV9 and TRBJ2-2; 7 nucleotides line up with TRBD2. After removal of 0 bases from V and 2 bases from J, the junction contained 4 bases not matched to a gene. In germline, CDR1 is SGDLS, CDR2 YYNGEE. This CDR3 is 16 amino acids long.

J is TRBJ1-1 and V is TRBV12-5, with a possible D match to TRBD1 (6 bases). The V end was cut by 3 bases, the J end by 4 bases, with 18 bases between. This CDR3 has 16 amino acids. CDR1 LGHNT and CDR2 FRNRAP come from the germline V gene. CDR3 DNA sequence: TGTGCTAGTGGTTTCGCCGTTGGGGGGCGGGGCACTGAAGCTTTCTTT. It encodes CASGFAVGGRGTEAFF.

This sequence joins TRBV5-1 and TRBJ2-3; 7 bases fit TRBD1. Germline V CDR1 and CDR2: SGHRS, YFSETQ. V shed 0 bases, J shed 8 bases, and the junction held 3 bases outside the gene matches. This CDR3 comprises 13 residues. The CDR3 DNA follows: TGCGCCAGCAGCTTGGCCGCAGGGGGTACGCAGTATTTT. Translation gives CASSLAAGGTQYF.

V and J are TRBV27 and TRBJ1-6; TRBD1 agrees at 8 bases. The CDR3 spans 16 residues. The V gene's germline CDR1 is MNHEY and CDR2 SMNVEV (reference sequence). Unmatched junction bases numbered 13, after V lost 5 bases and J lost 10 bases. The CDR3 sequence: CASSPPPGQGKSPLHF. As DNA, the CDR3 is TGTGCCAGCAGTCCACCACCCGGACAGGGAAAGTCACCCCTCCACTTT.

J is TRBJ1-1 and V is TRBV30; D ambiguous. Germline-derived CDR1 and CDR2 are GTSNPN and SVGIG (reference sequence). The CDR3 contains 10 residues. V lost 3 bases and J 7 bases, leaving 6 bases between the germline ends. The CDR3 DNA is TGTGCCTGGAGAAAACTTGAAGCTTTCTTT. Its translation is CAWRKLEAFF.

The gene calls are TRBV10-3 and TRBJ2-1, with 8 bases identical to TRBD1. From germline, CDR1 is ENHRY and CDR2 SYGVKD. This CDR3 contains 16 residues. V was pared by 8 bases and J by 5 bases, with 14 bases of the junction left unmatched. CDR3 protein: CAIEDRVGLLHNEQFF. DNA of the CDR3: TGTGCCATCGAGGACAGGGTAGGACTACTCCACAATGAGCAGTTCTTC.

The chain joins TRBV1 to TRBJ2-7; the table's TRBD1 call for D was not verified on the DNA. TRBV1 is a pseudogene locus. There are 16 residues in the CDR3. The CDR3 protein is CTTKAPRQALSYEQYF. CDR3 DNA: TGCACCACCAAGGCACCGAGACAGGCCCTCTCCTACGAGCAGTACTTC.

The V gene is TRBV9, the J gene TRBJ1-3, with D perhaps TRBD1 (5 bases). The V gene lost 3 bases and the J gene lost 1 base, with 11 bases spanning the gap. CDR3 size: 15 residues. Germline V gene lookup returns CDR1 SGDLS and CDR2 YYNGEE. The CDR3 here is CASSAGPHSGNTIYF. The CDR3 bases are TGTGCCAGCAGCGCAGGGCCACATTCTGGAAACACCATATATTTT.

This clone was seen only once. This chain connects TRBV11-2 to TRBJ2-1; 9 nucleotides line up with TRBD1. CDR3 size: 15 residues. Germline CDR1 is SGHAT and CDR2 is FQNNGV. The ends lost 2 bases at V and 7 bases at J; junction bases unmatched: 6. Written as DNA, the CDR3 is TGTGCCAGCAGCTTACAACAGGGGGCACGGAATGAGCAGTTCTTC. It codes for CASSLQQGARNEQFF.

The CDR3 loop reads CASSGPTGGAYNEQFF. The CDR3 DNA follows: TGTGCCAGCAGTGGGCCGACAGGGGGCGCCTACAATGAGCAGTTCTTC. J is TRBJ2-1 and V is TRBV25-1; 10 bases map to TRBD1. The V gene's germline CDR1 is MGHDK and CDR2 SYGVNS. The CDR3 covers 16 residues. V lost 4 bases and J lost 2; bases outside the gene matches: 5. Looking up the rest from reference TRBV25-1 and TRBJ2-1 gives the full variable domain: EADIYQTPRYLVIGTGKKITLECSQTMGHDKMYWYQQDPGMELHLIHYSYGVNSTEKGDLSSESTVSRIRTEHFPLTLESARPSHTSQYLCASSGPTGGAYNEQFFGPGTRLTVL.

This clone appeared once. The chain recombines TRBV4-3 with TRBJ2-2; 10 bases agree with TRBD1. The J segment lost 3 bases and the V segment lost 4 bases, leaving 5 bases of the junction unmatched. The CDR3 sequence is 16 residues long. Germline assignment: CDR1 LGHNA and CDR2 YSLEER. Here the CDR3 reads CASSRRQGADTGELFF. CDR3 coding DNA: TGCGCCAGCAGCCGCCGACAGGGGGCGGACACCGGGGAGCTGTTTTTT.

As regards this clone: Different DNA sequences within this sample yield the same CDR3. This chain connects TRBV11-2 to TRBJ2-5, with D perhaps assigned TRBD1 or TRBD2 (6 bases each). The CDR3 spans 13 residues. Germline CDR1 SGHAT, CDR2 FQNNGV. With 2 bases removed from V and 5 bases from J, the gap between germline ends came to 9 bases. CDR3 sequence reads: CASSLRGRETQYF. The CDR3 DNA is TGTGCCAGCAGCTTACGGGGGCGGGAGACCCAGTACTTC.

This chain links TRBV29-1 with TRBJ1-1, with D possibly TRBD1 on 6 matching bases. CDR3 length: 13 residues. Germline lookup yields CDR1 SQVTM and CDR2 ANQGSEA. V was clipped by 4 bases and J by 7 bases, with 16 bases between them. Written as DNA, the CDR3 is TGCAGCGTTGTCCCACAAGAAGGGGGTGAAGCTTTCTTT. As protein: CSVVPQEGGEAFF.

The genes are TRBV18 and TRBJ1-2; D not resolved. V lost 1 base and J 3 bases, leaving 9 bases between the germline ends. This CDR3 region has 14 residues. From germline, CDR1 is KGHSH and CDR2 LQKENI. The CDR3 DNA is TGTGCCAGCTCACCACTCGTGACGGACTATGGCTACACCTTC. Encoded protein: CASSPLVTDYGYTF.

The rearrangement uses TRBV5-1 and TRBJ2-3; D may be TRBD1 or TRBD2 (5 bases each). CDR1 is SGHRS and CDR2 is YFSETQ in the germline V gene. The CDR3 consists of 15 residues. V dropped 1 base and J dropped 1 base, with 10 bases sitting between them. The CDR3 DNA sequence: TGCGCCAGCAGCTTGTGGGACGGAGGCACAGATACGCAGTATTTT. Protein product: CASSLWDGGTDTQYF.

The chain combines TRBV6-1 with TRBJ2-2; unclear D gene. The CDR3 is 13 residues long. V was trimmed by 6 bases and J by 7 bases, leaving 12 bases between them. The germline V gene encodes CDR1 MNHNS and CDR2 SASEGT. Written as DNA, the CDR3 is TGTGCCAGCAGCTCAGCGTGGGACGGGGAGCTGTTTTTT. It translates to CASSSAWDGELFF.

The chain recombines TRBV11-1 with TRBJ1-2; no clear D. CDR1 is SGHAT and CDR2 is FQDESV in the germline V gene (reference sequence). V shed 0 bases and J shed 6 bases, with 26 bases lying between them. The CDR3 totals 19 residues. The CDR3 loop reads CASSLASGPITLEGDGYTF. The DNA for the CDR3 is TGTGCCAGCAGCTTAGCATCTGGACCTATTACGTTGGAGGGCGATGGCTACACCTTC.

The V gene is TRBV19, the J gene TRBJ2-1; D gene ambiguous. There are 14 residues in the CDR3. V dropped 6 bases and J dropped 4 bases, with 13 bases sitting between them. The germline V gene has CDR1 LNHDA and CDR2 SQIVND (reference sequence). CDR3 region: CASRTLGSYNEQFF. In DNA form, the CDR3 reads TGTGCCAGTAGAACTCTAGGATCTTACAATGAGCAGTTCTTC.

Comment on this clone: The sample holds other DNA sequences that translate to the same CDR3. The CDR3: CASSLDTSTDTQYF. The CDR3, as DNA: TGCGCCAGCAGCTTGGACACCAGCACAGATACGCAGTATTTT. The rearrangement uses TRBV5-1 and TRBJ2-3; no firm D call. CDR3 length equals 14 residues. CDR1 and CDR2 from the germline V gene are SGHRS and YFSETQ. V gave up 0 bases and J gave up 0 bases, with 5 bases separating them.